Listed below are T cell receptor beta chains from one sample, sequenced in a study of T cell changes during pregnancy in multiple sclerosis. Some clones are missing from TCRdb's copy, which holds only in-frame ones; the method was immunoSEQ multiplex PCR. The data show tens of thousands of clones, approximately 89% seen once. The source material was CD4+ T cells from peripheral blood mononuclear cells, sampled in the third trimester of pregnancy. The receptors derive from a female donor with multiple sclerosis, enrolled in a pregnancy study. CDR3s include the opening cysteine and the closing phenylalanine or tryptophan. Fields, in order: V gene, J gene, D gene, clone size, CDR3 DNA, CDR3 protein. D genes are given only for firm matches. The listing skips clone size in some rows; elsewhere it reads once, few, many or a size class.

V gene: TRBV15; J gene: TRBJ1-2; D gene: TRBD1; clone size: NA; CDR3 DNA: TGTGCCACCAGCAGACCTGACAGGGGGCTTATCTATGGCTACACCTTC; CDR3 protein: CATSRPDRGLIYGYTF
V gene: TRBV19; J gene: TRBJ1-5; D gene: NA; clone size: NA; CDR3 DNA: TGTGCCAGTAGTCAAATGATCTATAGCAATCAGCCCCAGCATTTT; CDR3 protein: CASSQMIYSNQPQHF
V gene: TRBV5-1; J gene: TRBJ1-1; D gene: TRBD1; clone size: NA; CDR3 DNA: TGCGCCAGCAGCTTACAGGGGCCGGGGGAGGCTTTCTTT; CDR3 protein: CASSLQGPGEAFF
V gene: TRBV7-3; J gene: TRBJ2-1; D gene: NA; clone size: NA; CDR3 DNA: TGTGCCAGCAGCTTAGGTAGTGAGCAGTTCTTC; CDR3 protein: CASSLGSEQFF
V gene: TRBV5-1; J gene: TRBJ2-1; D gene: NA; clone size: NA; CDR3 DNA: TGCGCCAGCAGCTTGGGTGGAGCCTACAATGAGCAGTTCTTC; CDR3 protein: CASSLGGAYNEQFF
V gene: TRBV7-2; J gene: TRBJ1-2; D gene: NA; clone size: NA; CDR3 DNA: TGTGCCAGCAGCCGCTATCGGAGGCGGCGAGGCTACACCTTC; CDR3 protein: CASSRYRRRRGYTF
V gene: TRBV28; J gene: TRBJ1-1; D gene: NA; clone size: NA; CDR3 DNA: TGTGCCAGCAGCCCGGGAGGATTTGGGAACACTGAAGCTTTCTTT; CDR3 protein: CASSPGGFGNTEAFF
V gene: TRBV5-4; J gene: TRBJ2-7; D gene: TRBD1; clone size: NA; CDR3 DNA: TGTGCCAGCAGCTTGAGGGACAGGGGTGGGTACGAGCAGTACTTC; CDR3 protein: CASSLRDRGGYEQYF
V gene: TRBV7-9; J gene: TRBJ1-5; D gene: NA; clone size: NA; CDR3 DNA: TGTGCCAGCAGCAGCTACAGGGATCAGCCCCAGCATTTT; CDR3 protein: CASSSYRDQPQHF
V gene: TRBV28; J gene: TRBJ2-7; D gene: TRBD2; clone size: NA; CDR3 DNA: TGTGCCAGCAGTTTATATGCGGGGGGCATCTACGAGCAGTACTTC; CDR3 protein: CASSLYAGGIYEQYF
V gene: TRBV29-1; J gene: TRBJ1-1; D gene: NA; clone size: once; CDR3 DNA: TGCAGCGTCTGCAGACAGAGCCAAACTGAAGCTTTCTTT; CDR3 protein: CSVCRQSQTEAFF
V gene: TRBV29-1; J gene: TRBJ2-7; D gene: NA; clone size: NA; CDR3 DNA: TGCAGCGTCCGTGTCGCGGGGAAACTCTACGAGCAGTACTTC; CDR3 protein: CSVRVAGKLYEQYF
V gene: TRBV14; J gene: TRBJ1-4; D gene: TRBD1; clone size: few; CDR3 DNA: TGTGCCAGCAGCCCCCGGGACAGCCTTGCTACAACTAATGAAAAACTGTTTTTT; CDR3 protein: CASSPRDSLATTNEKLFF
V gene: TRBV2; J gene: TRBJ1-2; D gene: TRBD1; clone size: NA; CDR3 DNA: TGTGCCAGCAGACTCGACGGGACAGGGAACTATGGCTACACCTTC; CDR3 protein: CASRLDGTGNYGYTF
V gene: TRBV14; J gene: TRBJ2-7; D gene: TRBD2; clone size: NA; CDR3 DNA: TGTGCCAGCAGCGCGACTAGCGGGTACCCGCAGTACTTC; CDR3 protein: CASSATSGYPQYF
V gene: TRBV9; J gene: TRBJ1-2; D gene: TRBD1; clone size: NA; CDR3 DNA: TGTGCCAGCAGCGGGCGACAGGGGCTCTATGGCTACACCTTC; CDR3 protein: CASSGRQGLYGYTF
V gene: TRBV5-6; J gene: TRBJ2-5; D gene: TRBD2; clone size: NA; CDR3 DNA: TGTGCCAGCAGCTTGGGCCCGACTAGCGGGGTTGGCGAGACCCAGTACTTC; CDR3 protein: CASSLGPTSGVGETQYF
V gene: TRBV27; J gene: TRBJ2-4; D gene: NA; clone size: NA; CDR3 DNA: TGTGCCAGTGCAAGGGGGATGAGAAACATTCAGTACTTC; CDR3 protein: CASARGMRNIQYF
V gene: TRBV28; J gene: TRBJ1-5; D gene: NA; clone size: NA; CDR3 DNA: TGTGCCAGCAGTAGTACGACAGTGGGATATAGCAATCAGCCCCAGCATTTT; CDR3 protein: CASSSTTVGYSNQPQHF
V gene: TRBV7-2; J gene: TRBJ2-4; D gene: TRBD1; clone size: NA; CDR3 DNA: TGTGCCAGCAGCAACAGGGGGCGCGGAAACATTCAGTACTTC; CDR3 protein: CASSNRGRGNIQYF
V gene: TRBV5-1; J gene: TRBJ2-3; D gene: NA; clone size: NA; CDR3 DNA: TGCGCCAGCACCGGCCAAGGGGCGGGCACAGATACGCAGTATTTT; CDR3 protein: CASTGQGAGTDTQYF
V gene: TRBV11-2; J gene: TRBJ1-1; D gene: NA; clone size: NA; CDR3 DNA: TGTGCCAGCAGAAACGCGGGGGACACTGAAGCTTTCTTT; CDR3 protein: CASRNAGDTEAFF
V gene: TRBV2; J gene: TRBJ1-6; D gene: NA; clone size: NA; CDR3 DNA: TGTGCCAGCAGTGACTCACAGAATTCACCCCTCCACTTT; CDR3 protein: CASSDSQNSPLHF
V gene: TRBV21-1; J gene: TRBJ1-1; D gene: NA; clone size: NA; CDR3 DNA: TGTGCCAGCAAGGACCCGGACACCATGAACACTGAAGCTTTCTTT; CDR3 protein: CASKDPDTMNTEAFF
V gene: TRBV15; J gene: TRBJ1-2; D gene: NA; clone size: NA; CDR3 DNA: TGTGCCACCAATCAGGGGCGCGATCGAGGCTACACCTTC; CDR3 protein: CATNQGRDRGYTF
V gene: TRBV5-4; J gene: TRBJ1-3; D gene: NA; clone size: NA; CDR3 DNA: TGTGCCAGCAGCTTCTCTGCTAGTACGGGAAACACCATATATTTT; CDR3 protein: CASSFSASTGNTIYF
V gene: TRBV20-1; J gene: TRBJ2-7; D gene: NA; clone size: NA; CDR3 DNA: TGCAGTGCCCTGAGGACCTACGAGCAGTACTTC; CDR3 protein: CSALRTYEQYF
V gene: TRBV7-9; J gene: TRBJ1-4; D gene: TRBD1; clone size: NA; CDR3 DNA: TGTGCCAGCAGCTTAGGAGACAGGGCCTATGAAAAACTGTTTTTT; CDR3 protein: CASSLGDRAYEKLFF
V gene: TRBV11-2; J gene: TRBJ2-5; D gene: TRBD2; clone size: NA; CDR3 DNA: TGTGCCAGCAGCTTTAGCGGGGGACAGTGGGCCCAGTACTTC; CDR3 protein: CASSFSGGQWAQYF
V gene: TRBV7-8; J gene: TRBJ1-2; D gene: NA; clone size: NA; CDR3 DNA: TGTGCCAGCAGCTTATACGCGCGGGGCGACAGAAGAGGCTACACCTTC; CDR3 protein: CASSLYARGDRRGYTF
V gene: TRBV5-1; J gene: TRBJ2-5; D gene: TRBD2; clone size: NA; CDR3 DNA: TGCGCCAGCAGCTTTGAAGGGCGGGGGGAGACCCAGTACTTC; CDR3 protein: CASSFEGRGETQYF
V gene: TRBV6-1; J gene: TRBJ2-1; D gene: TRBD1; clone size: NA; CDR3 DNA: TGTGCCAGCAGTTCGACAGGGGGCTCCTACAATGAGCAGTTCTTC; CDR3 protein: CASSSTGGSYNEQFF
V gene: TRBV6-5; J gene: TRBJ1-1; D gene: NA; clone size: NA; CDR3 DNA: TGTGCCAGCCGACACGACCACAGGGAGAACACTGAAGCTTTCTTT; CDR3 protein: CASRHDHRENTEAFF
V gene: TRBV29-1; J gene: TRBJ2-1; D gene: TRBD1; clone size: NA; CDR3 DNA: TGCAGCGGCCACAGGGGCCCCTACAATGAGCAGTTCTTC; CDR3 protein: CSGHRGPYNEQFF
V gene: TRBV5-1; J gene: TRBJ2-7; D gene: NA; clone size: NA; CDR3 DNA: TGCGCCAGCAGCTCGGGCATATCGGGGTACTGGACCCACGAGCAGTACTTC; CDR3 protein: CASSSGISGYWTHEQYF
V gene: TRBV7-6; J gene: TRBJ2-7; D gene: NA; clone size: NA; CDR3 DNA: TGTGCCAGCAGCTCCGGGACATCTACCTACGAGCAGTACTTC; CDR3 protein: CASSSGTSTYEQYF
V gene: TRBV5-1; J gene: TRBJ2-3; D gene: NA; clone size: NA; CDR3 DNA: TGCGCCAGCAGCCTGGAGGACAGCCGAAAATCAGATACGCAGTATTTT; CDR3 protein: CASSLEDSRKSDTQYF
V gene: TRBV5-1; J gene: TRBJ1-4; D gene: TRBD1; clone size: NA; CDR3 DNA: TGCGCCAGCAGCCAACAGGGGGCTGGTGTAGCTAATGAAAAACTGTTTTTT; CDR3 protein: CASSQQGAGVANEKLFF
V gene: TRBV6-1; J gene: TRBJ2-7; D gene: TRBD1; clone size: NA; CDR3 DNA: TGTGCCAGCAGTCGGACAGGGAGGAGATACGAGCAGTACTTC; CDR3 protein: CASSRTGRRYEQYF
V gene: TRBV7-3; J gene: TRBJ2-2; D gene: NA; clone size: NA; CDR3 DNA: TGTGCCAGCAGCCCCGCGGGCGGGACCGGGGAGCTGTTTTTT; CDR3 protein: CASSPAGGTGELFF
V gene: TRBV6-5; J gene: TRBJ1-2; D gene: TRBD1; clone size: NA; CDR3 DNA: TGTGCCAGCAGGCAACAGGGGGAGTTTGGCTACACCTTC; CDR3 protein: CASRQQGEFGYTF